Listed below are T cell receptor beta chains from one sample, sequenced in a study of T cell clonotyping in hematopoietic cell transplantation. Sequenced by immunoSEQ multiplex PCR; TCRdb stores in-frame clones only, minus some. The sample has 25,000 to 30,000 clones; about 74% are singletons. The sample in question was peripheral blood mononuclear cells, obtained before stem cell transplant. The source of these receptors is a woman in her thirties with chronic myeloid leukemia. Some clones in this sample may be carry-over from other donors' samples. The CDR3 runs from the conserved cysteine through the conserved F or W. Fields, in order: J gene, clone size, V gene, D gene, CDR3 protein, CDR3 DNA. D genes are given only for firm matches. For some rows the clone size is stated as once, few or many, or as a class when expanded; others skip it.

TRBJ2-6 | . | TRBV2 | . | CASSDGSRRANVLTF | TGTGCCAGCAGTGACGGCAGCCGGAGGGCCAACGTCCTGACTTTC
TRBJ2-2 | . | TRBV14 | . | CASSLSGSGFANTGELFF | TGTGCCAGCAGCCTGTCAGGTTCGGGCTTCGCGAACACCGGGGAGCTGTTTTTT
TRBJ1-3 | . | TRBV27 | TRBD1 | CASSRQGAYSGNTIYF | TGTGCCAGCAGTCGACAGGGGGCTTACTCTGGAAACACCATATATTTT
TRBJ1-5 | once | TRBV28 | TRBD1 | CASSLSDRDNQPQHF | TGTGCCAGCAGTTTATCAGACAGGGACAATCAGCCCCAGCATTTT
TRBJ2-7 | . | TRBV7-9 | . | CASSLSSSYEQYF | TGTGCCAGCAGCCTCTCCAGCTCCTACGAGCAGTACTTC
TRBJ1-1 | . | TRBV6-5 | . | CASTNVGVAFF | TGTGCCAGCACTAACGTGGGGGTAGCTTTCTTT
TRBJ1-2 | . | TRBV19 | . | CASSISPANYGYTF | TGTGCCAGTAGTATATCCCCAGCAAACTATGGCTACACCTTC
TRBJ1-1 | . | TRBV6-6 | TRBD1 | CASSYSTPGQGFAFF | TGTGCCAGCAGTTACTCAACCCCGGGACAGGGGTTTGCTTTCTTT
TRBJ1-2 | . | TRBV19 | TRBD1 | CASSIGTGGFGYTF | TGTGCCAGTAGTATCGGGACAGGGGGCTTTGGCTACACCTTC
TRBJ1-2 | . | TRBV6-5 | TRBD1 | CASSYGTGRSGGYTF | TGTGCCAGCAGTTATGGGACAGGGAGGTCAGGTGGCTACACCTTC